This is a list of T cell receptor beta chains from one sample in a study of T cells in Graves' hyperthyroidism and ophthalmopathy. TCRdb fed the multiplex PCR reads into MiXCR, producing one record per CDR3 protein. The repertoire holds a few hundred thousand distinct CDR3 sequences, with 46% as singletons. Specimen: peripheral blood or thyroid tissue (not recorded which). The receptors originated from a woman aged 18-29 years with Graves' hyperthyroidism. The CDR3 runs from the conserved cysteine through the conserved F or W. A D gene is named only where the DNA matches it firmly. Expanded clones are given a class, and other clones once, few, many or no size at all.

j_gene | abundance | d_gene | v_gene | CDR3nt | CDR3aa
TRBJ2-7 | many | TRBD2 | TRBV4-2 | TGTGCCAGCAGCCAAGATTCGACTAGCGGGGGTACCTACGAGCAGTACTTC | CASSQDSTSGGTYEQYF
TRBJ1-2 | many | NA | TRBV27 | TGTGCCAGCAGTCCAAAGGGGAGCTATGGCTACACCTTC | CASSPKGSYGYTF
TRBJ1-1 | NA | NA | TRBV7-2 | TGTGCCAGCAGTACTGGGACGGAAACTGAAGCTTTCTTT | CASSTGTETEAFF
TRBJ1-1 | many | NA | TRBV4-1 | TGCGCCAGCAGCCAGTTACCGGGACAAAGAGGGACTGAAGCTTTCTTT | CASSQLPGQRGTEAFF
TRBJ2-1 | NA | NA | TRBV7-2 | TGTGCCAGCAGCCCTGGACTCGCTCGCAATGAGCAGTTCTTC | CASSPGLARNEQFF
TRBJ1-2 | NA | NA | TRBV20-1 | TGCAGTGCTAGAGATTGGAGGACCTATGGCTACACCTTC | CSARDWRTYGYTF
TRBJ2-1 | NA | NA | TRBV12-3/TRBV12-4 | TGTGCCAGCACCCCCCTGGATGAGCAGTTCTTC | CASTPLDEQFF
TRBJ1-1 | many | TRBD1 | TRBV6-5 | TGTGCCAGCAGTTACTCGGGTACAGGGGGGACTGAAGCTTTCTTT | CASSYSGTGGTEAFF
TRBJ2-7 | many | TRBD2 | TRBV29-1 | TGCAGCGCACGGCGGGAGGGTTACGAGCAGTACTTC | CSARREGYEQYF
TRBJ1-5 | NA | TRBD1 | TRBV2 | TGTGCCAGCAGGGAGACAGGGTCTCGAGAGACCCAGCATTTT | CASRETGSRETQHF
TRBJ1-4 | NA | NA | TRBV12-3/TRBV12-4 | TGTGCCAGCAGTAGGTTGGGCACTGAAAAACTGTTTTTT | CASSRLGTEKLFF
TRBJ1-6 | NA | TRBD1 | TRBV29-1 | TGCAGCTCAAGGGGGACAGATAATTCACCCCTCCACTTT | CSSRGTDNSPLHF
TRBJ2-5 | NA | NA | TRBV6-6 | TGTGCCAGCAGTACGGGGAGCGAGACCCGGGAGACCCAGTACTTC | CASSTGSETRETQYF
TRBJ2-5 | many | NA | TRBV27 | TGTGCCAGCAGGGACAGGGAGGGCCTGGGAGAGACCCAGTACTTC | CASRDREGLGETQYF
TRBJ2-5 | many | NA | TRBV7-6 | TGTGCCAGCAGCAGGGGGGACGAGACCCAGTACTTC | CASSRGDETQYF